Detailed here is one TCR beta chain. In the study's own analysis: For nucleated cells, counts were estimated from reference gene primer amplification. Assay used: immunoSEQ multiplex PCR; TCRdb lists only in-frame clones, some missing. V and J calls plus clone size are reproduced from that table; the DNA served to infer D and trimming. The data contain nearly 110,000 clones, about 64% of them singletons. The sample originates from a study of blood T cell repertoires in COVID-19. Study-level information: Acute and convalescent COVID-19 specimens originated in the United States, Italy and Spain. PBMCs, B-cell-depleted T cells, or T cells were the source of the cDNA or gDNA that made up the material.

There are 16 residues in the CDR3. Germline loops: CDR1 SNHLY, CDR2 FYNNEI. J was trimmed by 8 bases and V by 4 bases; bases with no gene match: 16. The receptor's source is a human donor with acute or convalescent COVID-19. The donor label of this sample is uncertain. The chain links TRBV2 to TRBJ1-2, with 7 nucleotides matching TRBD1. The specimen was peripheral blood. The CDR3 is CASSARTGRGIWGYTF. In nucleotides, the CDR3 is TGTGCCAGCAGTGCGAGGACAGGACGGGGCATTTGGGGCTACACCTTC.